This T cell receptor beta chain appears in the sequencing data of a study of blood T cells in healthy people across ages. PCR was performed a second time for roughly 7 to 12 cycles using a sample-barcoded 5' primer and a J-beta primer mix. In TCRdb, the 5' RACE reads were re-called with MiXCR into one record per CDR3 protein. The data show around 1,000,000 distinct CDR3 sequences, almost 25% seen once. Per germline, CDR1 LGHNA and CDR2 YNFKEQ. This CDR3 is 15 amino acids long. V dropped 2 bases and J dropped 5 bases, with 14 bases sitting between them. The same sample was also studied in work on T cells of mothers and their children.

This receptor was obtained from a girl aged 2-10 years in good health. The genes are TRBV4-2 and TRBJ2-3; possibly TRBD2 for D (7 bases). Sample: blood. The CDR3 DNA reads TGTGCCAGCAGCCAACTAACAGGGAGGGAAGATACGCAGTATTTT. Translation gives CASSQLTGREDTQYF.